Reported below is one T cell receptor beta chain. This clonotype was counted ten times or more. This receptor's antigen is unknown. Qualities for individual bases were not recorded, and no much larger clone is one base off. Explained via the paper, the treatment or condition label denotes: allogeneic hematopoietic cell transplantation with graft depleted of TCRalphabeta T cells and CD19 B cells. The transplant recipients were children given TCRalphabeta/CD19-depleted allogeneic hematopoietic cell grafts. Including the terminal cysteine and phenylalanine, the CDR3 comprises 18 residues. The entry retains the CDR3 DNA only, 54 bases that are in frame from base 1. CDR1 DFQATT and CDR2 SNEGSKA are derived from the germline V gene (reference sequence). Trimming leaves V shorter by 0 bases and J shorter by 0 bases, with the junction holding 7 bases beyond the gene matches. The record originates from a study of T-cell reconstitution after alpha-beta-depleted transplantation in children (TCRdb year 2016). Context from the whole study: Using TCR repertoire profiling, the study followed T-cell immune reconstitution in a quantitative way in children after TCRalphabeta/CD19-depleted allogeneic hematopoietic cell transplantation. What the research found in general, with its limitations: The apparently early recovery of alphabetaT-cell counts about two months after transplant reportedly depended on only several hundred rapidly expanded clones that came from non-depleted graft cells. The high TCRbeta diversity at day 60 in some patients was ascribed to recipient T cells and intrathymic progenitors that had survived conditioning. Over subsequent months, a decline in hyperexpanded clone frequencies was noted, and after one year, T-cell counts and TCRbeta diversity were mostly ascribed to newly produced T cells.

The library was obtained by PCR. The sample was run on an Illumina HiSeq 2500. To normalize quantification of the TCRbeta repertoire, the TCR libraries were built with molecular barcoding that relied on unique molecular identifiers. TCRdb redid the processing of the public reads, applying fastp at Q25 and MiXCR, and retained in-frame beta chains. All rows with the same CDR3 protein become a single entry with the most common DNA and genes. This sample gives about 15,000 distinct CDR3 sequences in total; roughly 5.3% of them show up just once. 6.9% of the sample lies in the top ten. The TCR originated in a boy aged 5 to 17 with acute lymphoblastic leukemia, due to receive a stem cell transplant. Source: PBMCs, taken before TCRalphabeta/CD19-depleted stem cell transplant. The rearrangement joined TRBV20-1 to TRBJ2-2; 10 junctional bases match TRBD2. DNA sequence: TGCAGTGCTAGAGATCCCCGGACTAGCGGCCCGAACACCGGGGAGCTGTTTTTT. This sequence encodes CSARDPRTSGPNTGELFF.